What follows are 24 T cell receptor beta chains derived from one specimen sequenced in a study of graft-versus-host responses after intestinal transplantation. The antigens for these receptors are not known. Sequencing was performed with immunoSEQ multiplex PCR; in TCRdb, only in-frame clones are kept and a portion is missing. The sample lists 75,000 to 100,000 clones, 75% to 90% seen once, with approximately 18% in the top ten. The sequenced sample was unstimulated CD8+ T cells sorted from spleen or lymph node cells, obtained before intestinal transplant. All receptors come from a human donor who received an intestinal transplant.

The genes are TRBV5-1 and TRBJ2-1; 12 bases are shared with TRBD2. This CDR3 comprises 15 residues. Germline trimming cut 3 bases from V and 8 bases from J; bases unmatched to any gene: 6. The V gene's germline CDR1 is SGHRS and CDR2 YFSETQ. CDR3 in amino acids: CASSSTSGGQDEQFF. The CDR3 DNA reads TGCGCCAGCAGCTCCACTAGCGGGGGGCAAGATGAGCAGTTCTTC.

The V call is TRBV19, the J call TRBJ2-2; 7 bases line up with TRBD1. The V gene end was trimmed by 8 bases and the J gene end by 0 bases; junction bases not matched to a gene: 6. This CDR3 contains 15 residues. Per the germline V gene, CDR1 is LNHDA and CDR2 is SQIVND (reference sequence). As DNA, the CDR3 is TGTGCCAGTCCCCGTGGGACAGCGAACACCGGGGAGCTGTTTTTT. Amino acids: CASPRGTANTGELFF.

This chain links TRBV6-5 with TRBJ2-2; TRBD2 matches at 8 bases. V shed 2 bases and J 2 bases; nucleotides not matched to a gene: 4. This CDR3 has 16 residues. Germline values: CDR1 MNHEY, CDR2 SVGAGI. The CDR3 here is CASSYPAGGNTGELFF. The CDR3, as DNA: TGTGCCAGCAGTTACCCTGCGGGGGGTAACACCGGGGAGCTGTTTTTT.

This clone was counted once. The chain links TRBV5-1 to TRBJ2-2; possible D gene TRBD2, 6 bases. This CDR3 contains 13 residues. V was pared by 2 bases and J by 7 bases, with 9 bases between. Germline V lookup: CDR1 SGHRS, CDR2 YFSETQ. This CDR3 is CASSFEGGGELFF. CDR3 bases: TGCGCCAGCAGCTTCGAGGGAGGCGGGGAGCTGTTTTTT.

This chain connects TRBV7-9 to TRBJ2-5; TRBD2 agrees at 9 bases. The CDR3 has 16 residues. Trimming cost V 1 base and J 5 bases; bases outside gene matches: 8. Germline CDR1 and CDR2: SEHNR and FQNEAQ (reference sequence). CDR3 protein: CASSLVYRTSVETQYF. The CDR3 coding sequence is TGTGCCAGCAGCTTAGTGTACCGGACTAGCGTCGAGACCCAGTACTTC.

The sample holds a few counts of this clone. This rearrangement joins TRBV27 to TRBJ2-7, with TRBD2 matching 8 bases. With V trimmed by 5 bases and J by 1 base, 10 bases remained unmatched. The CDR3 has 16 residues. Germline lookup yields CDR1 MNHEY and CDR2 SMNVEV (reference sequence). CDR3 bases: TGTGCCAGCAGTATTACCGGGGGGGCGGTTTCCTACGAGCAGTACTTC. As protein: CASSITGGAVSYEQYF.

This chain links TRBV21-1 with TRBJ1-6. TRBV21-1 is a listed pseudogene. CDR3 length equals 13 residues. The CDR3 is CASSDGSDSPLHF. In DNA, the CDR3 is TGTGCCAGCAGCGACGGGTCCGATTCACCCCTCCACTTT.

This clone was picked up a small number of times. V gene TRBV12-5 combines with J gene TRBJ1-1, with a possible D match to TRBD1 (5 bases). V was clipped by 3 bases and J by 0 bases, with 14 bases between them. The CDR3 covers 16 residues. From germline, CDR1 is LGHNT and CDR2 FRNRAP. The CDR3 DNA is TGTGCTAGTGGTTTTGGAACGACAGCGCTGAACACTGAAGCTTTCTTT. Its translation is CASGFGTTALNTEAFF.

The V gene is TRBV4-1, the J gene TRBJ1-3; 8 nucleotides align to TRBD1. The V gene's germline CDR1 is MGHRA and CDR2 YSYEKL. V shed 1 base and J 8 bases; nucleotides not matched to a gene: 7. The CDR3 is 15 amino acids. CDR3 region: CASSQAGQGGDTIYF. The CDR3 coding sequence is TGCGCCAGCAGCCAAGCCGGACAGGGTGGGGACACCATATATTTT.

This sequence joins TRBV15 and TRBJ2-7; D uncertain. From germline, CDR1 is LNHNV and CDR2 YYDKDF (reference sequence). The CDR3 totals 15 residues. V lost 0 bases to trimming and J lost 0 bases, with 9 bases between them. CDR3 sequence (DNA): TGTGCCACCAGCAGAGATGGGCAGACCTCCTACGAGCAGTACTTC. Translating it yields CATSRDGQTSYEQYF.

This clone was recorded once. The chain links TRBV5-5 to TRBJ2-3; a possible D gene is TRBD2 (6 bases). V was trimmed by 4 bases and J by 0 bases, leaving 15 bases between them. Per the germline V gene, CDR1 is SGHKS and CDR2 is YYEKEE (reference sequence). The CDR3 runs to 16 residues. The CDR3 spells CASSGGPLGSTDTQYF. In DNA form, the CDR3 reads TGTGCCAGCAGCGGAGGGCCGCTAGGAAGCACAGATACGCAGTATTTT.

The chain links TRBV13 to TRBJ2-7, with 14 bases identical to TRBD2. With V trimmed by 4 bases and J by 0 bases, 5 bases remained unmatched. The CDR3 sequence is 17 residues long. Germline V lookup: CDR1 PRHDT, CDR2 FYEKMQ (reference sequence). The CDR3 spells CASSSLGLAGGSYEQYF. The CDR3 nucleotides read TGTGCCAGCAGCTCCTTAGGACTAGCGGGGGGCTCCTACGAGCAGTACTTC.

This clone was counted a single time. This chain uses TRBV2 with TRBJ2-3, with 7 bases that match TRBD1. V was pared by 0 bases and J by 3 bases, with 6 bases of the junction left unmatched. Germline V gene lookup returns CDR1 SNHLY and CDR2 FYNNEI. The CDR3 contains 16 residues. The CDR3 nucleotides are TGTGCCAGCAGTGAAGCGTTGACAGGGAAAACAGATACGCAGTATTTT. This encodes CASSEALTGKTDTQYF. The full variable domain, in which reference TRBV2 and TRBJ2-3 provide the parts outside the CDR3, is EPEVTQTPSHQVTQMGQEVILRCVPISNHLYFYWYRQILGQKVEFLVSFYNNEISEKSEIFDDQFSVERPDGSNFTLKIRSTKLEDSAMYFCASSEALTGKTDTQYFGPGTRLTVL.

CDR3 nucleotide sequence: TGTGCCAGCAGTCCGGGCGAGAGGGGCTCCTACGAGCAGTACTTC. The encoded protein is CASSPGERGSYEQYF. This sequence joins TRBV28 and TRBJ2-7, with D perhaps TRBD1 or TRBD2 (5 bases each). The CDR3 is 15 amino acids. Per germline, CDR1 MDHEN and CDR2 SYDVKM. Trimming removed 5 bases from V and 0 bases from J, with 14 bases in between. The full variable domain, with the rest looked up from reference TRBV28 and TRBJ2-7, is DVKVTQSSRYLVKRTGEKVFLECVQDMDHENMFWYRQDPGLGLRLIYFSYDVKMKEKGDIPEGYSVSREKKERFSLILESASTNQTSMYLCASSPGERGSYEQYFGPGTRLTVT.

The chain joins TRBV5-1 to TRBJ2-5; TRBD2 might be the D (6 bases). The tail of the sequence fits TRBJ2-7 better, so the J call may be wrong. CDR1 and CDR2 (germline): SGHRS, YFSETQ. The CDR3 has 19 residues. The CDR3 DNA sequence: TGCGCCAGCAGCTTGGAACTGGGACTGTCAGGGACGGGGTCCTACGAGCAGTACTTC. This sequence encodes CASSLELGLSGTGSYEQYF.

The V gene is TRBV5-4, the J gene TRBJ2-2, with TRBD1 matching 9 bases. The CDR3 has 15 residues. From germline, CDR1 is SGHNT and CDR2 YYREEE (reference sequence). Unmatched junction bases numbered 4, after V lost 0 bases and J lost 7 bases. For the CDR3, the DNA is TGTGCCAGCAGCTTGGGGACAGGGGTCGGCGGGGAGCTGTTTTTT. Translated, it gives CASSLGTGVGGELFF.

CDR3 coding DNA: TGTGCCAGCAGCTTAGCAGGGTTGAACACTGAAGCTTTCTTT. This encodes CASSLAGLNTEAFF. This chain links TRBV13 with TRBJ1-1, with a possible D match to TRBD1 (5 bases). This CDR3 spans 14 amino acids. Germline CDR1 PRHDT, CDR2 FYEKMQ (reference sequence). The ends were cut back, 1 base at V and 0 bases at J, with 6 bases in the middle.

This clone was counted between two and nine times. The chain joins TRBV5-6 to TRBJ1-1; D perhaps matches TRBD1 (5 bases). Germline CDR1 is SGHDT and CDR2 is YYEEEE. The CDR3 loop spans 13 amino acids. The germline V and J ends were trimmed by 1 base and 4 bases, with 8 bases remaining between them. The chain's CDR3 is CASSLQGTTEAFF. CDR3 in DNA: TGTGCCAGCAGCTTGCAGGGCACCACTGAAGCTTTCTTT.

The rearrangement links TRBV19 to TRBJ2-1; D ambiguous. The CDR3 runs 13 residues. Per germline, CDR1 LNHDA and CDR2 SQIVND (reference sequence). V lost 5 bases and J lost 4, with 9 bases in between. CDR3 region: CASSFGGYNEQFF. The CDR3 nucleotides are TGTGCCAGTAGTTTCGGCGGATACAATGAGCAGTTCTTC.

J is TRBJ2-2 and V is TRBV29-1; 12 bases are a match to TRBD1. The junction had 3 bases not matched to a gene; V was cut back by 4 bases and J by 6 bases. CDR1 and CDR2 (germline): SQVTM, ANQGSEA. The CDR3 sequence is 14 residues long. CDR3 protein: CSVAGTGGSGELFF. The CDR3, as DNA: TGCAGCGTTGCCGGGACAGGGGGCTCCGGGGAGCTGTTTTTT.

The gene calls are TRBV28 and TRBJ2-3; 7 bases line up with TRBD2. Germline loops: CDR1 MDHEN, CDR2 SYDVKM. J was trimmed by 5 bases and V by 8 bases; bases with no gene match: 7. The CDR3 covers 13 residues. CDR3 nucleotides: TGTGCCAGCGAGGTAGCGGGCGGAGATACGCAGTATTTT. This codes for CASEVAGGDTQYF. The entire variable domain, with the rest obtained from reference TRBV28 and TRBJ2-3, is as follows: DVKVTQSSRYLVKRTGEKVFLECVQDMDHENMFWYRQDPGLGLRLIYFSYDVKMKEKGDIPEGYSVSREKKERFSLILESASTNQTSMYLCASEVAGGDTQYFGPGTRLTVL.

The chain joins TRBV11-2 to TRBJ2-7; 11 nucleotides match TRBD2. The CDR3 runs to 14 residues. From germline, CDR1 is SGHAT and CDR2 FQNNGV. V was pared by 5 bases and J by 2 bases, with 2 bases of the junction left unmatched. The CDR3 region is CASSASGRPYEQYF. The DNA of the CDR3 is TGTGCCAGCAGCGCTAGCGGGAGGCCCTACGAGCAGTACTTC.

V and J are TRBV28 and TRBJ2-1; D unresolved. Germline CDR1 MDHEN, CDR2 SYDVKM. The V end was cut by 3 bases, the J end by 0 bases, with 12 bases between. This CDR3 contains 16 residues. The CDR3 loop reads CASSFRRISSYNEQFF. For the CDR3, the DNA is TGTGCCAGCAGTTTTCGACGGATTAGCTCCTACAATGAGCAGTTCTTC.

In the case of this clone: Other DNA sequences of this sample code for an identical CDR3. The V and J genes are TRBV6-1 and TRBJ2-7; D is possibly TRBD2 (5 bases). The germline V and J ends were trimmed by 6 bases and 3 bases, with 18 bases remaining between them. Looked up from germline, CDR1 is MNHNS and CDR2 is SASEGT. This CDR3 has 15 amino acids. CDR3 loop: CASRKLECGLYEQYF. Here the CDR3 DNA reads TGTGCCAGCAGAAAACTAGAATGTGGCCTCTACGAGCAGTACTTC.